This T cell receptor beta chain was sequenced in a study of PD-1 blockade in classical Hodgkin lymphoma. Whole-study findings and limits: Undefined causes, possibly disease activity or prior therapy, underlie the repertoire differences. Newly diagnosed patients and complete responders had comparable diversity at baseline. Relapsed/refractory patients reportedly had the lowest baseline TCR diversity, below newly diagnosed patients, who were below healthy donors. While CD8+ TCR diversity did not rise significantly by C4D1, CD4+ TCR diversity did.

Time point described: cycle 4 day 1 (C4D1), after six to seven weeks of nivolumab. All trial patients relapsed after autologous stem cell transplantation. CDR1 is SGHTA and CDR2 is FQGNSA in the germline V gene. This CDR3 has 16 residues. Trimming took off 1 base at V and 4 bases at J, with 17 bases between the two ends. This clone was seen once. The antigen is not known. Only in-frame clones appear in the TCRdb table, and some are missing; sequencing was by immunoSEQ multiplex PCR. The table records 100,000 or so clones, about nine tenths of them present only once. This chain uses TRBV7-2 with TRBJ2-7, with a possible D match to TRBD1 (5 bases). The TCR was taken from a human donor with classical Hodgkin lymphoma. The material was peripheral blood mononuclear cells (PBMCs), obtained before the fourth cycle of nivolumab. CDR3 protein: CASSLGSEGAIYEQYF. In nucleotides, the CDR3 is TGTGCCAGCAGCTTAGGTTCAGAAGGGGCGATATACGAGCAGTACTTC. Supplemented by reference TRBV7-2 and TRBJ2-7, the full variable domain reads GAGVSQSPSNKVTEKGKDVELRCDPISGHTALYWYRQSLGQGLEFLIYFQGNSAPDKSGLPSDRFSAERTGGSVSTLTIQRTQQEDSAVYLCASSLGSEGAIYEQYFGPGTRLTVT.